The 17 T cell receptor beta chains given below trace back to one sample, sequenced in a study of blood T cell repertoires in COVID-19. Using immunoSEQ multiplex PCR, the repertoire was profiled, and TCRdb retains in-frame clones only, with some absent. Found here are nearly 250,000 clones, approximately 90% of them singletons; the top ten hold 0.87%. Sequencing input: PBMCs or T cells enriched from blood (not recorded which). The source is a man in his fifties or sixties who had been exposed to COVID-19.

V is TRBV7-9 and J is TRBJ1-1; possibly TRBD1 for D (5 bases). The length of the CDR3 is 14 residues. V shed 3 bases and J shed 4 bases, with 12 bases lying between them. Germline V gene data show CDR1 as SEHNR and CDR2 as FQNEAQ (reference sequence). The CDR3, as DNA: TGTGCCAGCAGCTTCGGGGGGGTCGTCACTGAAGCTTTCTTT. Protein: CASSFGGVVTEAFF.

The rearrangement joins TRBV5-1 to TRBJ2-5, with 8 bases lining up with TRBD1. This CDR3 comprises 15 residues. Germline CDR1 and CDR2: SGHRS and YFSETQ. Unmatched junction bases numbered 7, after V lost 1 base and J lost 5 bases. In DNA, the CDR3 is TGCGCCAGCAGCTTGAGTTCAGGGGGCTTGGAGACCCAGTACTTC. As protein: CASSLSSGGLETQYF. Drawing the rest from reference TRBV5-1 and TRBJ2-5, the complete variable domain is KAGVTQTPRYLIKTRGQQVTLSCSPISGHRSVSWYQQTPGQGLQFLFEYFSETQRNKGNFPGRFSGRQFSNSRSEMNVSTLELGDSALYLCASSLSSGGLETQYFGPGTRLLVL.

This clone was seen once. The chain joins TRBV10-3 to TRBJ1-2; D is unclear. With 0 bases removed from V and 5 bases from J, the gap between germline ends came to 13 bases. This CDR3 has 15 amino acids. Germline V lookup: CDR1 ENHRY, CDR2 SYGVKD. The CDR3 spells CAISESRERTYGYTF. CDR3 sequence (DNA): TGTGCCATCAGTGAGTCGCGGGAACGGACTTATGGCTACACCTTC.

Concerning this clone itself: The identical CDR3 is also encoded by other nucleotide sequences in the sample. The chain carries TRBV7-9 and TRBJ1-3; 8 bases match TRBD1. Germline lookup yields CDR1 SEHNR and CDR2 FQNEAQ (reference sequence). Trimming at V came to 3 bases and at J to 2 bases, leaving 0 bases not matched to a gene. This CDR3 spans 14 amino acids. CDR3 amino acids: CASSLTGAGNTIYF. The CDR3 nucleotides read TGTGCCAGCAGCTTGACAGGGGCTGGAAACACCATATATTTT.

The CDR3 DNA reads TGTGCCAGCAGCCAACCAGGCTATGGCTACACCTTC. As protein: CASSQPGYGYTF. The V call is TRBV3-1 (or the pseudogene TRBV3-2), the J call TRBJ1-2; no definite D call. This CDR3 is 12 amino acids long. Germline values: CDR1 LGHDT, CDR2 YNNKEL (reference sequence). V was shortened by 2 bases and J by 4 bases, with 5 bases between the two germline ends.

This chain uses TRBV5-4 with TRBJ1-2, with 7 positions matching TRBD1. CDR1 is SGHNT and CDR2 is YYREEE in the germline V gene (reference sequence). V shed 2 bases, J shed 3 bases, and the junction held 4 bases outside the gene matches. CDR3 size: 14 residues. CDR3 loop: CASSLRGGDYGYTF. CDR3 sequence (DNA): TGTGCCAGCAGCTTACGAGGGGGCGACTATGGCTACACCTTC.

The V gene is TRBV18, the J gene TRBJ2-1; 11 positions agree with TRBD1. The CDR3 has 16 residues. Germline trimming cut 4 bases from V and 4 bases from J; bases unmatched to any gene: 6. Germline CDR1 is KGHSH and CDR2 is LQKENI. The CDR3 coding sequence is TGTGCCAGCTCACTACCCGGGACAGGGGGTTACAATGAGCAGTTCTTC. Its protein product is CASSLPGTGGYNEQFF.

The rearrangement links TRBV4-1 to TRBJ2-7; the D gene is possibly TRBD1 (6 bases). This CDR3 spans 14 amino acids. Trimming stripped 6 bases from V and 2 bases from J, with 14 bases between. Germline V gene sequence: CDR1 MGHRA, CDR2 YSYEKL. The chain's CDR3 is CASRGRGSTYEQYV. The CDR3 DNA reads TGCGCCAGCAGAGGCAGGGGATCTACCTACGAGCAGTACGTC.

The chain joins TRBV6-2 or TRBV6-3 to TRBJ1-6, with D perhaps TRBD1 (6 bases). CDR1 is MNHEY and CDR2 is SVGEGT in the germline V gene. V lost 4 bases to trimming and J lost 11 bases, with 12 bases between them. This CDR3 comprises 13 residues. CDR3 in DNA: TGTGCCAGCAGTTCGACTCGGACAGCACCCCTCCACTTT. Its translation: CASSSTRTAPLHF.

The gene calls are TRBV3-1 (or the pseudogene TRBV3-2) and TRBJ2-5, with 12 bases lining up with TRBD2. Trimming removed 4 bases from V and 4 bases from J; junction bases left unmatched: 10. Germline-derived CDR1 and CDR2 are LGHDT and YNNKEL (reference sequence). The CDR3 runs to 17 residues. The CDR3 is CASSLNTLAGGRETQYF. CDR3 coding DNA: TGTGCCAGCAGCCTCAATACCCTAGCGGGAGGGAGAGAGACCCAGTACTTC.

The chain recombines TRBV7-9 with TRBJ1-2; possible D gene TRBD1, 5 bases. The germline CDR1 and CDR2 sequences are SEHNR and FQNEAQ (reference sequence). The V gene lost 5 bases and the J gene lost 2 bases, with 27 bases spanning the gap. The length of the CDR3 is 19 residues. CDR3 nucleotide sequence: TGTGCCAGCAGCCCACATAAATTTGGGGTGGCGGGACGAAACTATGGCTACACCTTC. It specifies CASSPHKFGVAGRNYGYTF.

The gene calls are TRBV28 and TRBJ1-5, with D perhaps TRBD1 (6 bases). The CDR3 length is 16 residues. Per germline, CDR1 MDHEN and CDR2 SYDVKM. Trimming took off 2 bases at V and 3 bases at J, with 14 bases between the two ends. CDR3 protein: CASSLGVWDNNQPQHF. CDR3 nucleotide sequence: TGTGCCAGCAGTTTAGGGGTTTGGGACAACAATCAGCCCCAGCATTTT.

The chain joins TRBV24-1 to TRBJ2-1; D may be TRBD1 (7 bases). CDR1 KGHDR and CDR2 SFDVKD come from the germline V gene. This CDR3 spans 17 amino acids. V was shortened by 3 bases and J by 3 bases, with 17 bases between the two germline ends. In DNA form, the CDR3 reads TGTGCCACCAGTGATCCAGCCGGAGGGGGCGTCTACAATGAGCAGTTCTTC. It is translated as CATSDPAGGGVYNEQFF.

V is TRBV4-2 and J is TRBJ2-1; 8 bases are a match to TRBD2. In germline, CDR1 is LGHNA, CDR2 YNFKEQ. V shed 0 bases, J shed 0 bases, and the junction held 1 base outside the gene matches. CDR3 size: 16 residues. The CDR3 nucleotides read TGTGCCAGCAGCCAAGATACTAGCGGCTCCTACAATGAGCAGTTCTTC. Translating it yields CASSQDTSGSYNEQFF.

This rearrangement joins TRBV7-9 to TRBJ1-4; 10 bases line up with TRBD1. V dropped 3 bases and J dropped 8; count of bases not matched to a gene: 12. The CDR3 runs 17 residues. Germline lookup yields CDR1 SEHNR and CDR2 FQNEAQ (reference sequence). As DNA, the CDR3 is TGTGCCAGCAGCTTGGACAGGGGGTTCGGTCTAGGAGAAAAACTGTTTTTT. This translates into CASSLDRGFGLGEKLFF.

The V and J genes are TRBV5-4 and TRBJ2-1; 12 positions match TRBD2. The CDR3 length is 17 residues. The V and J ends lost 1 base and 5 bases, in that order; junction bases with no gene match: 7. The germline V gene has CDR1 SGHNT and CDR2 YYREEE (reference sequence). This CDR3 reads CASSLTLAGGGDNEQFF. The CDR3 DNA reads TGTGCCAGCAGCTTGACCCTAGCGGGGGGGGGAGACAATGAGCAGTTCTTC.

CDR3 sequence: CASSLSRVDETQYF. Written as DNA, the CDR3 is TGTGCCAGCAGCTTATCCAGGGTCGACGAGACCCAGTACTTC. The chain recombines TRBV7-3 with TRBJ2-5; possible D gene TRBD1, 5 bases. From germline, CDR1 is SGHTA and CDR2 FQGTGA. The CDR3 is made up of 14 amino acids. Deletions cut 2 bases from V and 5 bases from J, with 12 bases between.